What follows are 5 T cell receptor beta chains derived from one specimen sequenced in a study of identical twins. TCRdb analysed the 5' RACE reads with MiXCR anew, one entry per CDR3 protein. The data contain 400,000 to 500,000 distinct CDR3 sequences, 13% to 15% of them seen just once; the ten biggest clones take up approximately 0.98%. The sample was also reused in another study, on yellow fever vaccine responses in identical twins.

Source material: CD4+ T cells sorted from blood. The receptors stem from a woman younger than 30 in good health.

This clonotype showed up just a few times. V is TRBV7-2 and J is TRBJ2-2, with 9 bases identical to TRBD2. Unmatched junction bases numbered 9, after V lost 4 bases and J lost 6 bases. Looked up from germline, CDR1 is SGHTA and CDR2 is FQGNSA. CDR3 length: 16 amino acids. CDR3 coding DNA: TGTGCCAGCAGCTCCCCCTTGACTAGCGGTCCCGGGGAGCTGTTTTTT. As protein: CASSSPLTSGPGELFF.

This clonotype has just a few counts. This chain links TRBV12-3 or TRBV12-4 with TRBJ2-3, with TRBD1 identical over 8 bases. The CDR3 has 14 amino acids. The ends lost 8 bases at V and 3 bases at J; junction bases unmatched: 7. The CDR3 loop is CASFRDRKTDTQYF. CDR3 nucleotide sequence: TGTGCCAGCTTCCGGGACAGGAAAACAGATACGCAGTATTTT.

In this sample, this clonotype turned up many times. This chain connects TRBV7-9 to TRBJ2-3; the match to TRBD2 covers 7 bases. In germline, CDR1 is SEHNR, CDR2 FQNEAQ (reference sequence). This CDR3 comprises 13 residues. V lost 5 bases, J lost 5 bases, and 4 bases stayed unmatched. This chain's CDR3 is CASSHGTKDTQYF. The DNA for the CDR3 is TGTGCCAGCAGCCACGGGACTAAAGATACGCAGTATTTT.

This chain connects TRBV12-5 to TRBJ2-3, with D perhaps TRBD2 (6 bases). The CDR3 is made up of 12 amino acids. Germline V lookup: CDR1 LGHNT, CDR2 FRNRAP. V lost 7 bases and J 4 bases, leaving 9 bases between the germline ends. The CDR3 DNA is TGTGCTAGTGCGGGGACTTCAGATACGCAGTATTTT. It is translated as CASAGTSDTQYF. The full variable domain, with the rest looked up from reference TRBV12-5 and TRBJ2-3, is DARVTQTPRHKVTEMGQEVTMRCQPILGHNTVFWYRQTMMQGLELLAYFRNRAPLDDSGMPKDRFSAEMPDATLATLKIQPSEPRDSAVYFCASAGTSDTQYFGPGTRLTVL.

CDR3 residues: CASSPDGQGHEQYF. Written as DNA, the CDR3 is TGTGCCAGCAGCCCTGACGGACAGGGCCACGAGCAGTACTTC. The chain carries TRBV9 and TRBJ2-7, with TRBD1 identical over 8 bases. Germline lookup yields CDR1 SGDLS and CDR2 YYNGEE. The ends lost 4 bases at V and 5 bases at J; junction bases unmatched: 8. The CDR3 has 14 residues.